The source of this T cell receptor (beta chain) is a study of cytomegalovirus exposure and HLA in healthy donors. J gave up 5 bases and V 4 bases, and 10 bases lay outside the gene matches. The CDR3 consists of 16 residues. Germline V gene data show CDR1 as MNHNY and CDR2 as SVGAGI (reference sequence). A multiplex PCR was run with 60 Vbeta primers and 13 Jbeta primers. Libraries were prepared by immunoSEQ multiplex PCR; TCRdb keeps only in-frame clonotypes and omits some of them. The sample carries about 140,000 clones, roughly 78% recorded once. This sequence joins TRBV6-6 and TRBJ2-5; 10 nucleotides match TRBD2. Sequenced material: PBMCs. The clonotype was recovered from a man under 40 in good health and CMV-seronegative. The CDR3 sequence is CASSSPGLAGAETQYF. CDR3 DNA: TGTGCCAGCAGTTCTCCCGGGCTAGCGGGGGCTGAGACCCAGTACTTC.